The present T cell receptor (beta chain) was sequenced within a study of T cell changes during pregnancy in multiple sclerosis. Profiling relied on immunoSEQ multiplex PCR, and the TCRdb table lists in-frame clones only, not all of them. The sample yields under 120,000 clones, approximately 90% seen once. The CDR3 length is 15 residues. Germline CDR1 LNHDA, CDR2 SQIVND (reference sequence). V was clipped by 7 bases and J by 3 bases; unmatched bases: 10. The sequence was collected from a female donor with multiple sclerosis, enrolled in a pregnancy study. The source material was peripheral blood, sampled after pregnancy. The chain recombines TRBV19 with TRBJ2-3; 7 bases are a match to TRBD2. The CDR3 DNA reads TGTGCCAGTAACCTGCGGGGGTCCGAGACAGATACGCAGTATTTT. Translating gives CASNLRGSETDTQYF.